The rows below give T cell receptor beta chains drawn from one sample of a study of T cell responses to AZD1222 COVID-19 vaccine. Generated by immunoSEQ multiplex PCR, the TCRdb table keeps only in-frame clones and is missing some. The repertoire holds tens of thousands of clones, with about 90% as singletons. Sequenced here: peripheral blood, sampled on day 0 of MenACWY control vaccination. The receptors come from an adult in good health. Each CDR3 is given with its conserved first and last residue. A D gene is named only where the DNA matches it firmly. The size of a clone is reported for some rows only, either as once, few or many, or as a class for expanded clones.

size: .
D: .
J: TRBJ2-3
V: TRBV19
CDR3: CASSLSTDTQYF
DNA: TGTGCCAGTAGTTTGAGCACAGATACGCAGTATTTT

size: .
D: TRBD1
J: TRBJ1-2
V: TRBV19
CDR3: CASSSEPGQILGYTF
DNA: TGTGCCAGTAGTTCCGAGCCGGGACAGATCCTTGGCTACACCTTC

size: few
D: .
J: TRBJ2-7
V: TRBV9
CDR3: CASSPPGAPDGFEQYF
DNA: TGTGCCAGCAGCCCACCCGGGGCCCCAGATGGGTTCGAGCAGTACTTC

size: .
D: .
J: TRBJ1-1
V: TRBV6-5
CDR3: CASGGQNTEAFF
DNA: TGTGCCAGCGGCGGACAGAACACTGAAGCTTTCTTT

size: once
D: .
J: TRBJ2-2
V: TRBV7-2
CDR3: CASSLVRVPNGELFF
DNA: TGTGCCAGCAGCTTAGTAAGGGTACCTAACGGGGAGCTGTTTTTT

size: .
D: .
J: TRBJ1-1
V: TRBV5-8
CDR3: CASSFSARLNTEAFF
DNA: TGTGCCAGCAGCTTTTCAGCCAGGCTGAACACTGAAGCTTTCTTT

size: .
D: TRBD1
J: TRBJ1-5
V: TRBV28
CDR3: CARADRKECQPQHF
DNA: TGTGCCAGGGCGGACAGGAAAGAGTGTCAGCCCCAGCATTTT

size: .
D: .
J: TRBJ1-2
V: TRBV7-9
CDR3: CASSLGFQGDGYTF
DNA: TGTGCCAGCAGCTTAGGTTTTCAGGGTGACGGCTACACCTTC

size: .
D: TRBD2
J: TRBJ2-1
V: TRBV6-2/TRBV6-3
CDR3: CASSLAGGYNEQFF
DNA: TGTGCCAGCAGTCTAGCGGGGGGCTACAATGAGCAGTTCTTC

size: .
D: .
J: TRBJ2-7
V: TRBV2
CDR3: CASRTDGAEQYF
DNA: TGTGCCAGCAGGACCGACGGGGCAGAGCAGTACTTC

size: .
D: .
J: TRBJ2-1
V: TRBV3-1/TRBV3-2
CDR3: CASSQLRSSYNEQFF
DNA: TGTGCCAGCAGCCAACTCAGGAGCTCCTACAATGAGCAGTTCTTC

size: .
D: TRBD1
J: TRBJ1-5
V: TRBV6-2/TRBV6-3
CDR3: CASSYRGQGNQPQHF
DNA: TGTGCCAGCAGTTACAGAGGACAGGGCAATCAGCCCCAGCATTTT

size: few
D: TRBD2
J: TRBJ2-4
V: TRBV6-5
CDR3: CASSRQRGENIQYF
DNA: TGTGCCAGCAGTCGCCAGCGGGGAGAAAACATTCAGTACTTC

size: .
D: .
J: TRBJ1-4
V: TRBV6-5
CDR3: CASRRTVATNEKLFF
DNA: TGTGCCAGCAGGCGGACGGTTGCAACTAATGAAAAACTGTTTTTT

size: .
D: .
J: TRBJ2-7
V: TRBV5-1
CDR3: CASSSDEQYF
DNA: TGCGCCAGCAGCTCCGACGAGCAGTACTTC

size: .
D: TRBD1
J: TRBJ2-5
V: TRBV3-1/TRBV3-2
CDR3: CASSRDRGETQYF
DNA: TGTGCCAGCAGCAGGGACAGGGGGGAGACCCAGTACTTC

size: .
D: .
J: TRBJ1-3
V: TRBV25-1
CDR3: CASSVQGSGNTIYF
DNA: TGTGCCAGCAGTGTTCAAGGGTCTGGAAACACCATATATTTT

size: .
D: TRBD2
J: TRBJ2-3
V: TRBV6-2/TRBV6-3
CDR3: CASSYTAGGNPTDTQYF
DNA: TGTGCCAGCAGTTATACTGCGGGGGGGAACCCCACAGATACGCAGTATTTT

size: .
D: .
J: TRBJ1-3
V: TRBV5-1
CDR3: CASSLERTLGNTIYF
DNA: TGCGCCAGCAGCTTGGAACGGACGCTCGGAAACACCATATATTTT

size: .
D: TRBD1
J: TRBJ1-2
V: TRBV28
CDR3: CASSSGQGRKGYTF
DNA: TGTGCCAGCAGTTCCGGACAGGGGAGGAAGGGCTACACCTTC

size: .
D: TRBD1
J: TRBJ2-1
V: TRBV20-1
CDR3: CSAYRGAEQFF
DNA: TGCAGTGCTTACAGGGGGGCTGAGCAGTTCTTC

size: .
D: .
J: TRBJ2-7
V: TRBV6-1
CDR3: CASGPGGYEQYF
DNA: TGTGCCAGCGGCCCCGGCGGGTACGAGCAGTACTTC

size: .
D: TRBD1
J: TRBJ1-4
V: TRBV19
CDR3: CASSVGQGFEKLFF
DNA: TGTGCCAGTAGCGTGGGACAGGGGTTTGAAAAACTGTTTTTT

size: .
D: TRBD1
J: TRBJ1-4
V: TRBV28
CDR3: CASSPPRTGRREKLFF
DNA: TGTGCCAGCAGTCCCCCCCGGACAGGTCGACGCGAAAAACTGTTTTTT

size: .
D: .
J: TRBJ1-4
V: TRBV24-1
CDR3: CATSEAGEGSNEKLFF
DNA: TGTGCCACCAGTGAAGCGGGGGAGGGGTCAAATGAAAAACTGTTTTTT

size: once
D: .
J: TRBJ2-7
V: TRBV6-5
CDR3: CASNPEAFRGEQYF
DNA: TGTGCCAGCAATCCAGAGGCCTTTCGAGGCGAGCAGTACTTC

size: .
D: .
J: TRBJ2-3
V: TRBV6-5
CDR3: CASKETRTDTQYF
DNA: TGTGCCAGCAAGGAGACCCGCACAGATACGCAGTATTTT

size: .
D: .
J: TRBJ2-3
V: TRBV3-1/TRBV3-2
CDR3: CASSQEGGARTDTQYF
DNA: TGTGCCAGCAGCCAAGAAGGGGGGGCTCGCACAGATACGCAGTATTTT

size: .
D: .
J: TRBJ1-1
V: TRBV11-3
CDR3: CASSLSGVSEAFF
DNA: TGTGCCAGCAGCTTATCCGGGGTTTCTGAAGCTTTCTTT

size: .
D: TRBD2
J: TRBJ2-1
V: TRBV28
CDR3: CASSHSRGGSYNEQFF
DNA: TGTGCCAGCAGTCACAGTCGGGGGGGCTCCTACAATGAGCAGTTCTTC

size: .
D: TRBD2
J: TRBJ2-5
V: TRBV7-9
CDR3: CASRPVGAGGLETQYF
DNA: TGTGCCAGCAGACCCGTCGGGGCGGGAGGTTTAGAGACCCAGTACTTC

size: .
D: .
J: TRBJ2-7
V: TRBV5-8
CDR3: CASSLYYEQYF
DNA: TGTGCCAGCAGCTTGTACTACGAGCAGTACTTC

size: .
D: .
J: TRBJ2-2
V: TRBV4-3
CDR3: CASSQQVGAGELFF
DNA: TGCGCCAGCAGCCAACAGGTTGGGGCCGGGGAGCTGTTTTTT

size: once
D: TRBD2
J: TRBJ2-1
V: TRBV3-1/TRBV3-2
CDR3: CASSQQGLNYNEQFF
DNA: TGTGCCAGCAGCCAACAGGGACTAAATTACAATGAGCAGTTCTTC

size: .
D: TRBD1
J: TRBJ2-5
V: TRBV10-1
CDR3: CASSESENRQGTQETQYF
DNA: TGCGCCAGCAGTGAGTCGGAGAACAGACAGGGGACCCAAGAGACCCAGTACTTC

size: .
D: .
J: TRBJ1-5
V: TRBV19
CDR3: CASSPTGLGQPQHF
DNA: TGTGCCAGTAGTCCAACAGGGTTGGGACAGCCCCAGCATTTT

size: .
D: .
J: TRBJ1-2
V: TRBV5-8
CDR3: CASSFGPVYGYTF
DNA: TGTGCCAGCAGCTTCGGCCCTGTCTATGGCTACACCTTC

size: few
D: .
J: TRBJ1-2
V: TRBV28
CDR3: CASSLSAGPYGYTF
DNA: TGTGCCAGCAGTTTATCAGCCGGTCCCTATGGCTACACCTTC

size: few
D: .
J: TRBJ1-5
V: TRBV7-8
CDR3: CASSRDSDYSNQPQHF
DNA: TGTGCCAGCAGCCGAGACAGCGATTATAGCAATCAGCCCCAGCATTTT

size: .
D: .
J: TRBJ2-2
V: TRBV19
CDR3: CASSIAWLSRGELFF
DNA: TGTGCCAGTAGTATAGCCTGGCTGAGTCGGGGGGAGCTGTTTTTT

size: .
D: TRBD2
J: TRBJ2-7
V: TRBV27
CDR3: CASSLGGRAYYEQYF
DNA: TGTGCCAGCAGTTTAGGGGGGAGGGCCTACTACGAGCAGTACTTC

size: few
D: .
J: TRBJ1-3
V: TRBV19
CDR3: CASSINGLGSGNTIYF
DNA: TGTGCCAGTAGTATAAACGGACTCGGTTCTGGAAACACCATATATTTT

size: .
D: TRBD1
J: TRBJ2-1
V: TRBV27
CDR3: CASSWTGERNEQFF
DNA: TGTGCCAGCAGTTGGACAGGAGAGCGCAATGAGCAGTTCTTC